This T cell receptor (beta chain) comes out of a study of early T cells in non-severe SARS-CoV-2 infection. Unique molecular identifier tags were affixed to discrete cDNA molecules. TCRdb fed the 5' RACE reads into MiXCR, producing one record per CDR3 protein. The sample consists of fewer than 65,000 distinct CDR3 sequences, roughly 7.1% of them appearing once. CDR1 and CDR2 (germline): KGHDR, SFDVKD. Germline trimming cut 6 bases from V and 5 bases from J; bases unmatched to any gene: 5. The CDR3 is 14 amino acids. The chain joins TRBV24-1 to TRBJ2-2, with 7 bases matching TRBD2. The sequence was collected from an adult who was a healthcare worker with PCR-confirmed SARS-CoV-2 infection or an uninfected control (not recorded which). The sequenced sample was whole blood, obtained at baseline. The CDR3 spells CATSRASGTGELFF. CDR3 DNA: TGTGCCACCAGTAGGGCTAGCGGAACCGGGGAGCTGTTTTTT.